This T cell receptor (beta chain) is from a study of T-cell reconstitution after alpha-beta-depleted transplantation in children. V lost 3 bases to trimming and J lost 3 bases; unmatched junction nucleotides: 2. Per germline, CDR1 KGHSH and CDR2 LQKENI. CDR3 length equals 14 residues. Preparation of the TCRbeta library used unique molecular identifiers. Each CDR3 protein is one row after TCRdb ran MiXCR on the PCR reads. The sample has hundreds of thousands of distinct CDR3 sequences, approximately 10% seen once. The sequence was collected from a human donor who donated a stem cell graft to a child with acute myeloid leukemia. This sample comprised PBMCs from the stem cell graft donor, obtained from the stem cell graft. The J gene is TRBJ2-3, the V gene TRBV18, with 8 bases fitting TRBD2. Here the CDR3 DNA reads TGTGCCAGCTCACCGGGACTAGAAACAGATACGCAGTATTTT. Translated: CASSPGLETDTQYF.